These 29 T cell receptor beta chains were sequenced from one sample in a study of regulatory T cells in long-lasting Graves disease. Time point denoted: newly diagnosed GD, antithyroid drugs for less than 3 months. The TCR library was made from RNA extracted from PBMCs. Researchers made TCR beta libraries by using iRepertoire HTBI primers and running Arm-PCR on CDR3 regions. TCRdb reanalysed the multiplex PCR reads using MiXCR and keeps one entry per CDR3 protein. The sample carries approximately 400,000 distinct CDR3 sequences, 15% to 19% recorded once. Specimen: peripheral blood mononuclear cells (PBMCs), collected at new diagnosis, from a patient treated with antithyroid drugs. The source of these receptors is a female donor with Graves disease.

In this sample, this clonotype turned up many times. The chain is built from TRBV28 and TRBJ1-2, with D unclear. The CDR3 spans 13 residues. Trimming shortened V by 0 bases and J by 7 bases, and 9 bases separated the two germline ends. Germline V CDR1 and CDR2: MDHEN, SYDVKM. In nucleotides, the CDR3 is TGTGCCAGCAGTTTATGGGCGGCCGGTGGCTACACCTTC. Translating gives CASSLWAAGGYTF.

This clonotype has a count of ten or more. The chain combines TRBV6-1 with TRBJ1-2; unclear D gene. This CDR3 comprises 15 residues. CDR1 is MNHNS and CDR2 is SASEGT in the germline V gene. V shed 4 bases and J shed 2 bases, with 14 bases lying between them. The CDR3 DNA reads TGTGCCAGCAGTGCTCTGGTTGCGGGGAACTATGGCTACACCTTC. Its protein product is CASSALVAGNYGYTF.

The chain carries TRBV5-1 and TRBJ2-5; D ambiguous. V was cut by 4 bases and J by 2 bases, with 15 bases left in between. Germline-derived CDR1 and CDR2 are SGHRS and YFSETQ. This CDR3 has 15 amino acids. In DNA, the CDR3 is TGCGCCAGCAGCCAATGGACCTCGCCTCAAGAGACCCAGTACTTC. Translation gives CASSQWTSPQETQYF. Using reference TRBV5-1 and TRBJ2-5 for the parts outside the CDR3, the full variable domain is KAGVTQTPRYLIKTRGQQVTLSCSPISGHRSVSWYQQTPGQGLQFLFEYFSETQRNKGNFPGRFSGRQFSNSRSEMNVSTLELGDSALYLCASSQWTSPQETQYFGPGTRLLVL.

This clonotype appeared many times. This chain links TRBV28 with TRBJ2-4; 7 bases are a match to TRBD1. V gave up 6 bases and J gave up 12 bases; unmatched junction bases: 8. The CDR3 is 12 residues long. CDR1 MDHEN and CDR2 SYDVKM come from the germline V gene. In nucleotides, the CDR3 is TGTGCCAGCAGGCAAAACAGGGGAGATCAGTACTTC. It yields the protein CASRQNRGDQYF.

This clonotype was observed at least ten times. The rearrangement joins TRBV12-3 or TRBV12-4 to TRBJ1-5; D is unclear. Trimming stripped 3 bases from V and 9 bases from J, with 21 bases between. This CDR3 region has 16 residues. The CDR3 bases are TGTGCCAGCAGTTTTGGTGAGGGCCGCTTAGCACCGCCCCAGCATTTT. This translates into CASSFGEGRLAPPQHF.

The chain combines TRBV7-2 with TRBJ2-7; 11 bases match TRBD2. V shed 1 base, J shed 6 bases, and the junction held 5 bases outside the gene matches. The germline V gene has CDR1 SGHTA and CDR2 FQGNSA. This CDR3 has 15 amino acids. Written as DNA, the CDR3 is TGTGCCAGCAGCTTAGTCTTAGCGGGAGGGCCCGAGCAGTACTTC. This sequence encodes CASSLVLAGGPEQYF.

This clonotype came up many times. The chain links TRBV7-9 to TRBJ1-1; D is unclear. Germline V lookup: CDR1 SEHNR, CDR2 FQNEAQ (reference sequence). This CDR3 spans 14 amino acids. Trimming took off 3 bases at V and 2 bases at J, with 10 bases between the two ends. CDR3 in amino acids: CASSFTGSNTEAFF. Written as DNA, the CDR3 is TGTGCCAGCAGCTTCACGGGGTCAAACACTGAAGCTTTCTTT.

This clonotype has ten or more counts. This chain joins TRBV7-9 and TRBJ2-3, with D possibly matching TRBD2 (5 bases). Germline assignment: CDR1 SEHNR and CDR2 FQNEAQ (reference sequence). Trimming took off 3 bases at V and 10 bases at J, with 11 bases between the two ends. The CDR3 is made up of 12 amino acids. CDR3 nucleotide sequence: TGTGCCAGCAGCTTTCTTTTGGGAGCGCAGTATTTT. Translating gives CASSFLLGAQYF.

This clonotype was counted many times. This chain links TRBV7-2 with TRBJ2-2; 7 bases map to TRBD2. The ends lost 11 bases at V and 5 bases at J; junction bases unmatched: 5. Germline V CDR1 and CDR2: SGHTA, FQGNSA. The CDR3 length is 12 residues. CDR3 coding DNA: TGTGCCGGGGGGGGGGAGACCGGGGAGCTGTTTTTT. Its protein is CAGGGETGELFF. Using reference TRBV7-2 and TRBJ2-2 for the parts outside the CDR3, the full variable domain is GAGVSQSPSNKVTEKGKDVELRCDPISGHTALYWYRQSLGQGLEFLIYFQGNSAPDKSGLPSDRFSAERTGGSVSTLTIQRTQQEDSAVYLCAGGGETGELFFGEGSRLTVL.

This clonotype was found a few times. A much larger clone differs from this one at a single base, so this may be a read error. J is TRBJ1-1 and V is TRBV7-2, with D possibly being TRBD1 (6 bases). The CDR3 sequence is 17 residues long. The V gene's germline CDR1 is SGHTA and CDR2 FQGNSA. V lost 5 bases to trimming and J lost 6 bases, with 25 bases between them. The CDR3 sequence: CASSLTHGGRGAAEAFF. The CDR3 DNA is TGTGCCAGCAGCCTAACCCACGGGGGGCGCGGGGCGGCTGAAGCTTTCTTT.

This clonotype occurred many times. The chain employs TRBV20-1 and TRBJ1-1; the D gene is possibly TRBD1 (6 bases). V lost 6 bases and J 0 bases, leaving 14 bases between the germline ends. CDR3 size: 14 residues. Germline V gene data show CDR1 as DFQATT and CDR2 as SNEGSKA (reference sequence). The CDR3 DNA is TGCAGTGCCTTAGGTGCAGGGGTGAACACTGAAGCTTTCTTT. Residues: CSALGAGVNTEAFF.

This clonotype has just a few counts. V usage is TRBV7-9 and J usage is TRBJ1-6; D is possibly TRBD1 (5 bases). V was shortened by 5 bases and J by 13 bases, with 12 bases between the two germline ends. Germline CDR1 is SEHNR and CDR2 is FQNEAQ (reference sequence). There are 12 residues in the CDR3. This CDR3 is CASSLWGDPLHF. The CDR3 bases are TGTGCCAGCAGCCTCTGGGGGGATCCCCTCCACTTT. The full variable domain, rest sourced from reference TRBV7-9 and TRBJ1-6, is DTGVSQNPRHKITKRGQNVTFRCDPISEHNRLYWYRQTLGQGPEFLTYFQNEAQLEKSRLLSDRFSAERPKGSFSTLEIQRTEQGDSAMYLCASSLWGDPLHFGNGTRLTVT.

This clonotype showed up many times. The rearrangement joins TRBV18 to TRBJ2-1, with TRBD2 identical over 8 bases. The CDR3 extends over 15 amino acids. V lost 3 bases, J lost 8 bases, and 9 bases stayed unmatched. Germline CDR1 and CDR2: KGHSH and LQKENI. The CDR3 sequence: CASSPGVSGNDEQFF. DNA for the CDR3: TGTGCCAGCTCACCTGGGGTTAGCGGGAACGATGAGCAGTTCTTC.

This clonotype was recorded a few times. The chain has TRBV4-1 and TRBJ2-3; TRBD1 matches 7 bases. Trimming cost V 3 bases and J 14 bases; bases outside gene matches: 11. In germline, CDR1 is MGHRA, CDR2 YSYEKL. The CDR3 sequence is 13 residues long. The CDR3: CASSQGLRDSRYF. Written as DNA, the CDR3 is TGCGCCAGCAGCCAGGGGCTCCGGGACAGTCGGTATTTT.

This chain joins TRBV29-1 and TRBJ2-7; 10 nucleotides agree with TRBD1. Germline V gives CDR1 SQVTM, CDR2 ANQGSEA. The CDR3 runs 13 residues. The junction had 9 bases not matched to a gene; V was cut back by 7 bases and J by 6 bases. CDR3 residues: CSGGTGAGGEQYF. The CDR3 coding sequence is TGCAGCGGAGGGACAGGGGCAGGAGGCGAGCAGTACTTC.

The V and J genes are TRBV24-1 and TRBJ2-2; D remains ambiguous. Trimming left V 7 bases short and J 3 bases short, with 8 bases between. Germline V gene sequence: CDR1 KGHDR, CDR2 SFDVKD. The CDR3 runs 13 residues. The CDR3: CATSGVYTGELFF. CDR3 nucleotides: TGTGCCACCAGCGGCGTTTACACCGGGGAGCTGTTTTTT.

At least ten counts were recorded for this clonotype. The V and J genes are TRBV20-1 and TRBJ2-2; TRBD2 matches 9 bases. V lost 3 bases and J lost 5; bases outside the gene matches: 13. CDR1 and CDR2 (germline): DFQATT, SNEGSKA (reference sequence). The CDR3 runs 17 residues. CDR3 bases: TGCAGTGCTAGTAAACCAGCGGGAGGAATCGGGACCGGGGAGCTGTTTTTT. Encoded protein: CSASKPAGGIGTGELFF.

The rearrangement joins TRBV2 to TRBJ2-1, with D possibly matching TRBD1 (5 bases). The CDR3 spans 12 residues. V was pared by 7 bases and J by 7 bases, with 11 bases between. Germline CDR1 SNHLY, CDR2 FYNNEI. The CDR3 DNA is TGTGCCAGCACCATTCAGGGAAATGAGCAGTTCTTC. Protein product: CASTIQGNEQFF. Looking up the rest from reference TRBV2 and TRBJ2-1 gives the full variable domain: EPEVTQTPSHQVTQMGQEVILRCVPISNHLYFYWYRQILGQKVEFLVSFYNNEISEKSEIFDDQFSVERPDGSNFTLKIRSTKLEDSAMYFCASTIQGNEQFFGPGTRLTVL.

This clonotype was found many times. This chain links TRBV4-3 with TRBJ1-2, with D perhaps matching TRBD1 (5 bases). CDR3 length: 15 amino acids. CDR1 and CDR2 from the germline V gene are LGHNA and YSLEER. The V end lost 0 bases, the J end lost 9 bases, and 17 bases lay between the germline ends. Written as DNA, the CDR3 is TGCGCCAGCAGCCAAGATAGAGGGACCGGAGTGCGCTACACCTTC. Translation: CASSQDRGTGVRYTF.

This clonotype was recorded many times. V usage is TRBV7-2 and J usage is TRBJ1-6; a weak D match, TRBD1 (6 bases). V was cut by 0 bases and J by 7 bases, with 19 bases left in between. Per germline, CDR1 SGHTA and CDR2 FQGNSA. This CDR3 region has 18 residues. CDR3 coding DNA: TGTGCCAGCAGCTTAGCCCTGTCCCGGGGGACATCAAATTCACCCCTCCACTTT. Protein sequence: CASSLALSRGTSNSPLHF.

On this clonotype: A far bigger clonotype differs at one base, so this is likely a read error. This rearrangement joins TRBV5-5 to TRBJ2-3; the D gene could be TRBD1 or TRBD2 (5 bases each). V shed 5 bases and J shed 4 bases, with 14 bases lying between them. This CDR3 has 14 amino acids. Germline CDR1 is SGHKS and CDR2 is YYEKEE (reference sequence). DNA of the CDR3: TGTGCCAGCAGGAGGGGCCCGGCGGCAGATACGCAGTATTTT. It encodes CASRRGPAADTQYF.

This clonotype was picked up many times. The chain uses TRBV9 and TRBJ2-2, with D tentatively TRBD1 or TRBD2 (6 bases each). The germline gives CDR1 SGDLS, CDR2 YYNGEE. This CDR3 comprises 15 residues. The germline V and J ends were trimmed by 4 bases and 6 bases, with 16 bases remaining between them. CDR3 residues: CASSSHVGGAGELFF. CDR3 DNA: TGTGCCAGCAGCTCCCACGTGGGGGGCGCCGGGGAGCTGTTTTTT.

This clonotype was seen repeatedly, ten times or more. The gene calls are TRBV28 and TRBJ1-3; no firm D call. CDR1 and CDR2 from the germline V gene are MDHEN and SYDVKM. This CDR3 spans 12 amino acids. Between the trimmed V and J ends, which lost 3 bases and 4 bases, there was a span of 4 bases. CDR3: CASSFSGNTIYF. The CDR3 region has the DNA TGTGCCAGCAGTTTTAGCGGAAACACCATATATTTT.

This clonotype has at least ten counts. The chain recombines TRBV11-2 with TRBJ2-1; perhaps TRBD1 as D (7 bases). The CDR3 consists of 18 residues. V lost 1 base to trimming and J lost 3 bases, with 19 bases between them. Germline-derived CDR1 and CDR2 are SGHAT and FQNNGV. The CDR3 spells CASSLVSGGSGGYNEQFF. CDR3 DNA: TGTGCCAGCAGCTTAGTCTCAGGGGGTAGCGGCGGCTACAATGAGCAGTTCTTC.

V and J are TRBV27 and TRBJ1-1; TRBD1 aligns across 7 bases. Trimming removed 6 bases from V and 7 bases from J; junction bases left unmatched: 11. CDR1 is MNHEY, CDR2 SMNVEV, per germline (reference sequence). The CDR3 has 14 amino acids. Here the CDR3 DNA reads TGTGCCAGCAGCCCGCAACGGGACAGCCTTGAAGCTTTCTTT. Protein product: CASSPQRDSLEAFF.

About this clonotype itself: It is likely a read error: a sequence one base away is far more abundant. This chain links TRBV20-1 with TRBJ2-1; D is perhaps TRBD1 (5 bases). CDR3 size: 13 residues. In germline, CDR1 is DFQATT, CDR2 SNEGSKA (reference sequence). V dropped 5 bases and J dropped 13 bases, with 21 bases sitting between them. The CDR3 region is CSALTAFQETQFF. The CDR3 DNA is TGCAGTGCTTTGACAGCATTCCAAGAGACCCAGTTCTTC.

V usage is TRBV6-1 and J usage is TRBJ2-7, with D possibly being TRBD1 (6 bases). The germline V gene has CDR1 MNHNS and CDR2 SASEGT. The CDR3 loop spans 12 amino acids. V was cut by 6 bases and J by 3 bases, with 9 bases left in between. CDR3 nucleotide sequence: TGTGCCAGCAGGACAGGATTCTACGAGCAGTACTTC. Translation gives CASRTGFYEQYF.

A remark on this clonotype: A much larger clone is a single base away; this may be a read error. This sequence joins TRBV11-2 and TRBJ1-4; 7 bases match TRBD1. The CDR3 consists of 15 residues. Per germline, CDR1 SGHAT and CDR2 FQNNGV. The CDR3 loop reads CACSLTGQRNEKLFF. The CDR3 DNA is TGTGCCTGCAGCTTAACGGGACAGCGTAATGAAAAACTGTTTTTT.

This clonotype has ten or more counts. J is TRBJ2-3 and V is TRBV3-1; 10 bases are shared with TRBD2. Germline lookup yields CDR1 LGHDT and CDR2 YNNKEL (reference sequence). V was pared by 2 bases and J by 4 bases, with 12 bases of the junction left unmatched. The CDR3 sequence is 18 residues long. CDR3 protein: CASSQRFERGGQSDTQYF. The CDR3 region has the DNA TGTGCCAGCAGCCAACGATTCGAGCGGGGGGGGCAGTCAGATACGCAGTATTTT.